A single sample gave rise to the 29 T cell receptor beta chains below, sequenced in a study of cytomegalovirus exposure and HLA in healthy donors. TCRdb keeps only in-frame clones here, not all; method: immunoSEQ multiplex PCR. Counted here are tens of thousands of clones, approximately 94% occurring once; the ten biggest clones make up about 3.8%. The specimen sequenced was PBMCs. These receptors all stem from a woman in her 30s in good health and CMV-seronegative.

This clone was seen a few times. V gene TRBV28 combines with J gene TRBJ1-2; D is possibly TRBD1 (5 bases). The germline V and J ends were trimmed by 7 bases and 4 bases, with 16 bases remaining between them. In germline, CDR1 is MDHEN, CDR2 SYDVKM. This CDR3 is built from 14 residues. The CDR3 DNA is TGTGCCAGCACCTGGGGGGGGACTGGCTATGGCTACACCTTC. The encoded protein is CASTWGGTGYGYTF.

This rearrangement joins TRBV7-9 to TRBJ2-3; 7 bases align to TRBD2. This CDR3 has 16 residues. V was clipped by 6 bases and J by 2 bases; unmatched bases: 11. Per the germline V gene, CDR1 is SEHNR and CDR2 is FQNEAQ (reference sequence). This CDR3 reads CASRVPQRGATDTQYF. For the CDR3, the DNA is TGTGCCAGCAGGGTCCCCCAGCGGGGTGCCACAGATACGCAGTATTTT.

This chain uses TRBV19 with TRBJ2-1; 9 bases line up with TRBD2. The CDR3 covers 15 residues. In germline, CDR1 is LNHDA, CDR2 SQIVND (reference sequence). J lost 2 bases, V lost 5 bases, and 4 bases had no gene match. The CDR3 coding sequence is TGTGCCAGTAGTGCCTCTAGCGGGGCCTACAATGAGCAGTTCTTC. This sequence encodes CASSASSGAYNEQFF.

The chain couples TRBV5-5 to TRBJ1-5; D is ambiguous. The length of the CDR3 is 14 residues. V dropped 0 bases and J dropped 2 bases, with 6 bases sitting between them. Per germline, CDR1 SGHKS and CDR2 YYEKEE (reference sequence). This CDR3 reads CASSLDRGNQPQHF. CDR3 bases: TGTGCCAGCAGCTTGGACCGGGGCAATCAGCCCCAGCATTTT. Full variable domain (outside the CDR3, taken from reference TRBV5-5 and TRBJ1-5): DAGVTQSPTHLIKTRGQQVTLRCSPISGHKSVSWYQQVLGQGPQFIFQYYEKEERGRGNFPDRFSARQFPNYSSELNVNALLLGDSALYLCASSLDRGNQPQHFGDGTRLSIL.

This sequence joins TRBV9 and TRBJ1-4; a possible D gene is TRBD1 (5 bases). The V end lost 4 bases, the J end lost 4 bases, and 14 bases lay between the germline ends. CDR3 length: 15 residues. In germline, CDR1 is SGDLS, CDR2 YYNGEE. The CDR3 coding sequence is TGTGCCAGCAGCCCCCAGGGCAAGGGTAATGAAAAACTGTTTTTT. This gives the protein CASSPQGKGNEKLFF.

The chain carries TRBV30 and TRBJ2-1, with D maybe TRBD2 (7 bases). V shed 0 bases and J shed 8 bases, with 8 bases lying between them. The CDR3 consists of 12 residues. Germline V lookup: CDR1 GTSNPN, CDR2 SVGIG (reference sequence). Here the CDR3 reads CAWSVGGHEQFF. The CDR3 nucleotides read TGTGCCTGGAGTGTCGGGGGGCATGAGCAGTTCTTC.

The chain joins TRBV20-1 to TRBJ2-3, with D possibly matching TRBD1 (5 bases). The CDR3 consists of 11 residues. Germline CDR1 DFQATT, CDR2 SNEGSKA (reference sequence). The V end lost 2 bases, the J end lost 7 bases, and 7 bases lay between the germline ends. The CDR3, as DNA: TGCAGTGCTAGACAGGGTCATACGCAGTATTTT. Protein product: CSARQGHTQYF.

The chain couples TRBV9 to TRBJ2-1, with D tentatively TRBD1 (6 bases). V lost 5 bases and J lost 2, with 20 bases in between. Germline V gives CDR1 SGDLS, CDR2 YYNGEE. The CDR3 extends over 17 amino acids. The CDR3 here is CASSVLAKGEPYNEQFF. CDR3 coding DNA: TGTGCCAGCAGTGTTCTGGCAAAGGGGGAGCCCTACAATGAGCAGTTCTTC.

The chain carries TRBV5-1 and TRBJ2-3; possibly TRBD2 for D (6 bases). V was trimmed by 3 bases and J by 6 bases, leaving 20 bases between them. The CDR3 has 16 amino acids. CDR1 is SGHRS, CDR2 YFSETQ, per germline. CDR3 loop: CASSSQPGLKADTQYF. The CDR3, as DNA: TGCGCCAGCAGCTCCCAACCGGGACTTAAGGCGGATACGCAGTATTTT.

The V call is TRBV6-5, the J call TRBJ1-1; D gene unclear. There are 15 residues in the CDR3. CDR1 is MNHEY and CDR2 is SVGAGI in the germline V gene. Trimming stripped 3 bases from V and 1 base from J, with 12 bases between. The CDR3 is CASSYGSKGNTEAFF. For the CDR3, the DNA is TGTGCCAGCAGTTATGGGAGTAAAGGGAACACTGAAGCTTTCTTT.

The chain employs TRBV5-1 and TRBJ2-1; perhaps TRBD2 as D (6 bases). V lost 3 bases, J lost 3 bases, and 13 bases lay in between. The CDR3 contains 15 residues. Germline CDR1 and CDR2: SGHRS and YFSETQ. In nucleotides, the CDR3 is TGCGCCAGCAGCTCGACCGGGACTGGCTACAATGAGCAGTTCTTC. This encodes CASSSTGTGYNEQFF.

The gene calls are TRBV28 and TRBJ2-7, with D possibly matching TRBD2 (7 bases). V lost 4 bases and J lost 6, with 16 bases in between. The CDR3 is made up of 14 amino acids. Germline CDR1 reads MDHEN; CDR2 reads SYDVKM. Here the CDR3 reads CASSWETGTTEQYF. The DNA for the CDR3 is TGTGCCAGCAGTTGGGAAACAGGGACTACCGAGCAGTACTTC.

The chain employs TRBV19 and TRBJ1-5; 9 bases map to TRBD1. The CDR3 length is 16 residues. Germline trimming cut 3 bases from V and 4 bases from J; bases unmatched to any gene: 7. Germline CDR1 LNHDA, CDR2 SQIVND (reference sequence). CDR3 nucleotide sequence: TGTGCCAGTAGTATTTGGGGGACAGGGCCGAATCAGCCCCAGCATTTT. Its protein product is CASSIWGTGPNQPQHF.

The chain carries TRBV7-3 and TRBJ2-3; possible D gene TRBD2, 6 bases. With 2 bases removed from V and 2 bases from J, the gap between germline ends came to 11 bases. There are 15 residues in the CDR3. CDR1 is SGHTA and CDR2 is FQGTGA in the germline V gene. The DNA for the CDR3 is TGTGCCAGCAGCTTAGGCGGGATGATCACAGATACGCAGTATTTT. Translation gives CASSLGGMITDTQYF.

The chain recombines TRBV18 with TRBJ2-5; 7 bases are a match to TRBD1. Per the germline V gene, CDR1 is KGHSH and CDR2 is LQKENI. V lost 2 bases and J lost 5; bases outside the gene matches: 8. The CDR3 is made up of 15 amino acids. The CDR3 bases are TGTGCCAGCTCACCAGACAGGGATCGGCTGGAGACCCAGTACTTC. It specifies CASSPDRDRLETQYF.

The CDR3 loop reads CASSLEGTGDFYGYTF. The CDR3 DNA is TGCGCCAGCAGCTTGGAAGGGACAGGGGATTTCTATGGCTACACCTTC. The chain has TRBV5-1 and TRBJ1-2; 10 bases are shared with TRBD1. The CDR3 is 16 amino acids. Germline assignment: CDR1 SGHRS and CDR2 YFSETQ. J lost 4 bases, V lost 0 bases, and 6 bases had no gene match. Supplemented by reference TRBV5-1 and TRBJ1-2, the full variable domain reads KAGVTQTPRYLIKTRGQQVTLSCSPISGHRSVSWYQQTPGQGLQFLFEYFSETQRNKGNFPGRFSGRQFSNSRSEMNVSTLELGDSALYLCASSLEGTGDFYGYTFGSGTRLTVV.

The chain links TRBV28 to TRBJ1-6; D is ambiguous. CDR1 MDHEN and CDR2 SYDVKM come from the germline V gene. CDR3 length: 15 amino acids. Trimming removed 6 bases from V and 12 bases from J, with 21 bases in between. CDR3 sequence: CASRPTSARTIPLHF. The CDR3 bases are TGTGCCAGCAGACCCACCTCGGCCAGGACTATACCCCTCCACTTT.

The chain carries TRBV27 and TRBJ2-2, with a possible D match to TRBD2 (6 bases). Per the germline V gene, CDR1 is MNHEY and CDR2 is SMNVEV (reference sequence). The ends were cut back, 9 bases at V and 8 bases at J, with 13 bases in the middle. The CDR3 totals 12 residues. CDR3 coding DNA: TGTGCCAGGCACTCCGCGGGGGGGGAGCTGTTTTTT. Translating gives CARHSAGGELFF.

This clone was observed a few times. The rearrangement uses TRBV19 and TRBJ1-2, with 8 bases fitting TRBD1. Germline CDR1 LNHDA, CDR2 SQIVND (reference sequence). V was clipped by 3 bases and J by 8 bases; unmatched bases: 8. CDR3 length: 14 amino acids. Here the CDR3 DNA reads TGTGCCAGTAGTATTGGGACAGGAAAAGGAGGCTACACCTTC. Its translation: CASSIGTGKGGYTF.

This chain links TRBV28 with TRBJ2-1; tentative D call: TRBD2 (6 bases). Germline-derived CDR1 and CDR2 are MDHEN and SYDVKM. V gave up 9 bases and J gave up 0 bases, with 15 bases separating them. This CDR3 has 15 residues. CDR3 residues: CASLRGTRSYNEQFF. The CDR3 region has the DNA TGTGCCAGTCTTCGGGGGACTCGCTCCTACAATGAGCAGTTCTTC.

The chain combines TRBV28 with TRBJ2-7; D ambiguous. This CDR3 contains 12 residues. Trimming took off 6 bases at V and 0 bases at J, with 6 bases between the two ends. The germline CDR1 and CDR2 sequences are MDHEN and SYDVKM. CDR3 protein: CASSDTSYEQYF. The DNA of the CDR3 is TGTGCCAGCAGCGACACCTCCTACGAGCAGTACTTC.

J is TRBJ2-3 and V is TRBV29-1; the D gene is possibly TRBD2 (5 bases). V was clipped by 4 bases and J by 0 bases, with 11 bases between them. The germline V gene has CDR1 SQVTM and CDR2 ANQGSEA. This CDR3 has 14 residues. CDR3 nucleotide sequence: TGCAGCGTTGGGACTTCGACTAGCACAGATACGCAGTATTTT. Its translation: CSVGTSTSTDTQYF.

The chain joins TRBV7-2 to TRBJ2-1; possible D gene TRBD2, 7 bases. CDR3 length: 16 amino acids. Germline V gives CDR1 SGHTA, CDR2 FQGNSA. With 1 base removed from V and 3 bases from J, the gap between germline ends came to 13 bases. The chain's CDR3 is CASSLGSGGHYNEQFF. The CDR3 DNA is TGTGCCAGCAGCTTAGGGTCGGGGGGACACTACAATGAGCAGTTCTTC.

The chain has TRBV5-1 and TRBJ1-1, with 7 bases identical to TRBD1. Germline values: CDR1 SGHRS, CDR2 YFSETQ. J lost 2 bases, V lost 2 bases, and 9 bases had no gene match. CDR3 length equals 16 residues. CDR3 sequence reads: CASSFWSGGPNTEAFF. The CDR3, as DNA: TGCGCCAGCAGCTTCTGGTCAGGGGGACCCAACACTGAAGCTTTCTTT.

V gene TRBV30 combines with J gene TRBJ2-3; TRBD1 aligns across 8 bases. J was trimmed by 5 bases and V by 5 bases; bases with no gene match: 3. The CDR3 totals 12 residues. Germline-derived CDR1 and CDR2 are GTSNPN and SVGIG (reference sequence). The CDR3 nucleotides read TGTGCCTGGGAACAGGGGGGAGATACGCAGTATTTT. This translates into CAWEQGGDTQYF.

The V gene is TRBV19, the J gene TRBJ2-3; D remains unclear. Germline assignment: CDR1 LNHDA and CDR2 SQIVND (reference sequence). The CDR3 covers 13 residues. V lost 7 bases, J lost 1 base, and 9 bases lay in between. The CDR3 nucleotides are TGTGCCAGTACCCGAGTGGGCACAGATACGCAGTATTTT. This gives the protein CASTRVGTDTQYF.

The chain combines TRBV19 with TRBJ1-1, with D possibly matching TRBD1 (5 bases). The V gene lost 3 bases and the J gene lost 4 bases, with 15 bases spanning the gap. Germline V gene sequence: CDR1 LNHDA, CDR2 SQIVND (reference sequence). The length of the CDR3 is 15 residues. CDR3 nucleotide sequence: TGTGCCAGTAGTATTAATTCAGCAGGGCGCACTGAAGCTTTCTTT. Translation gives CASSINSAGRTEAFF.

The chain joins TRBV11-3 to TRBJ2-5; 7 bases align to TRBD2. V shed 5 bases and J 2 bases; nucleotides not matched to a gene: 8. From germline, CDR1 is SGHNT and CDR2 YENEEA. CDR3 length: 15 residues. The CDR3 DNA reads TGTGCCAGCAGCCGTGGGACTAACATACAAGAGACCCAGTACTTC. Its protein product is CASSRGTNIQETQYF.

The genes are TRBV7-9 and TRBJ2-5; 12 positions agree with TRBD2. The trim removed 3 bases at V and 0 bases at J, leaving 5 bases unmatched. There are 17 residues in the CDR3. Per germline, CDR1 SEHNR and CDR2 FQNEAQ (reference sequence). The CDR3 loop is CASSFTLAGGNQETQYF. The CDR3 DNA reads TGTGCCAGCAGCTTTACCCTAGCGGGGGGGAACCAAGAGACCCAGTACTTC.